This T cell receptor (beta chain) was found in a study of PD-L1 blockade in urothelial cancer (dated by TCRdb to about 2017). Some background on the complete study: Every patient began therapy in 2014 and was given atezolizumab 1,200 mg intravenously every 3 weeks. About nine tenths of the roughly 29 patients were males with bladder-origin urothelial cancer, and about 65% of the roughly 30 reported a prior smoking history. An ECOG performance status of 0 or 1 was recorded for the patients, and 0 to 3 prior chemotherapy regimens had been received by the patients. Blood samples were analyzed 3 weeks after the start of treatment (second dose) and 6 weeks after the start of treatment. Blood samples gave median yields of approximately 130,000 T cells and more than 80,000 unique TCRs, along with a median clonality of roughly 0.08. Somatic, immune and clinical correlates of response to PD-L1 blockade with atezolizumab in urothelial cancer were the focus of an exploratory multi-omic analysis. Pretreatment tumor samples, along with matched peripheral blood serially collected before and after atezolizumab treatment, were subjected to TCR sequencing. Durable clinical benefit meant progression-free survival longer than 6 months, and TCR features were also tested against progression-free and overall survival. In the same patients, whole exome sequencing and RNA sequencing of pretreatment tumors were performed in addition to TCR sequencing. Durable clinical benefit was achieved by nine patients but not by the remaining 20. Over 28 patients had pretreatment blood TCR-seq, around 24 had at least one posttreatment blood collection, and around 24 had tumor TCR-seq.

Broader findings and caveats from the paper: Improved progression-free and overall survival was associated with having pretreatment peripheral blood TCR clonality below the median. Because of the small sample size (n ≈ 30) and the many exploratory analyses performed, the results are intended to be regarded as hypothesis-generating. Greater expansion of tumor-associated TCR clones in peripheral blood 3 weeks after the start of treatment was observed in patients with durable benefit (n of about 20, p = 0.022).

Relative to germline, V is 2 bases shorter and J is 5 bases shorter, with 18 bases between their ends. The CDR3, from cysteine to phenylalanine, totals 16 residues. The retained sequence is limited to the CDR3, 48 bases, with the frame set at the first base. The germline V gene (reference sequence) sets CDR1 to LNHDA and CDR2 to SQIVND. Synthetic TCR analog templates were spiked into each PCR so that absolute template abundance could be estimated from read counts. The immunoSEQ assay used bias-controlled V and J gene primers to amplify TCRbeta CDR3 regions from genomic DNA. Sequencing of rearranged TCRbeta segments was done at approximately 20X coverage. Concerning the study's data processing: Sequencing errors were corrected by clustering, and CDR3s were annotated against IMGT so that V, D and J genes could be assigned. Only productive TCRbeta rearrangements were used in downstream analyses, excluding out-of-frame or stop-codon sequences. Clonality was computed as one minus Shannon entropy normalized by the log of the number of unique productive sequences. Fisher's exact test with Benjamini-Hochberg correction, at a threshold of adjusted p below 0.01, was used to find clones that differed between time points or between blood and tumor. TCRdb retrieved this table from immuneACCESS and kept in-frame rearrangements only. Not all clones are present; in checked studies, unresolved V genes account for under half, and no reason is known for the remainder. The V and J calls and clone size were taken over from that table, and D and trimming were inferred from the DNA. For this sample the table gives fewer than 60,000 clones, of which about 85% were detected only once. 15% to 19% of the sample belongs to the ten largest clones.

Note on this clone: Its specific antigen is unknown. Per-base qualities were not stored, and no clone one base away is much larger.

The sample's time point label, decoded: pretreatment peripheral blood. A cohort of around 28 patients with locally advanced or metastatic urothelial carcinoma, treated at Memorial Sloan Kettering on a trial protocol, was included. Peripheral blood mononuclear cells were collected pretreatment and during treatment, at between 1 and 8 total time points per patient. The Qiagen DNeasy Blood extraction kit was used to purify genomic DNA from total PBMCs and tumor samples. PBMCs were collected pretreatment and during treatment and were isolated and stored as previously described. The chain couples TRBV19 to TRBJ1-2, with a weak D call of TRBD1 (6 bases match). Sequences were derived from PBMCs, sampled around atezolizumab (anti-PD-L1) treatment. The clonotype was recovered from a man aged 65-85 years with urothelial cancer. CDR3 sequence: CASSIRGQHVLYGYTF. The bases read TGTGCCAGTAGTATACGGGGACAACACGTCCTTTATGGCTACACCTTC. Here the CDR3 is joined to the reference TRBV19 and TRBJ1-2 genes, and the full variable domain is: DGGITQSPKYLFRKEGQNVTLSCEQNLNHDAMYWYRQDPGQGLRLIYYSQIVNDFQKGDIAEGYSVSREKKESFPLTVTSAQKNPTAFYLCASSIRGQHVLYGYTFGSGTRLTVV.